A selection of T cell receptor beta chains follows, all from one sample in a study of blood T cell repertoires in COVID-19. Produced via immunoSEQ multiplex PCR; TCRdb's table is partial and in-frame only. The data hold 180,000 or so clones, with around 87% observed a single time. Sequenced input: peripheral blood. The receptors here all came from a man aged 18 to 29 with acute or convalescent COVID-19. CDR3s include the opening cysteine and the closing phenylalanine or tryptophan. D genes are given only for firm matches. Clone size appears in some rows only: once, few, many, or a class for an expanded clone.

j_call	v_call	d_call	clone_size	cdr3_nt	cdr3_aa
TRBJ2-2	TRBV7-9	TRBD1	NA	TGTGCCAGCAGCTTACAGACAGGGGTTACCGGGGAGCTGTTTTTT	CASSLQTGVTGELFF
TRBJ2-7	TRBV24-1	NA	NA	TGTGCCACCAGTGGAGCAGGGAGGTACGAGCAGTACTTC	CATSGAGRYEQYF
TRBJ1-4	TRBV7-9	TRBD1	NA	TGTGCCAGCAGCCCGAATATGGGACAGGGGGAAGAAAAACTGTTTTTT	CASSPNMGQGEEKLFF
TRBJ2-2	TRBV9	TRBD1	NA	TGTGCCAGCAGCAGACGGACAGGGGATCCCACCGGGGAGCTGTTTTTT	CASSRRTGDPTGELFF
TRBJ1-5	TRBV18	NA	NA	TGTGCCAGCTCACCACAGCACAGGGACAATCAGCCCCAGCATTTT	CASSPQHRDNQPQHF
TRBJ1-4	TRBV19	TRBD1	NA	TGTGCCAGTAGCGGACAGGGGAAGAATGAAAAACTGTTTTTT	CASSGQGKNEKLFF
TRBJ1-5	TRBV2	TRBD1	NA	TGTGCCAGCACTCCGCGGACAGGGGGCAATCAGCCCCAGCATTTT	CASTPRTGGNQPQHF
TRBJ1-2	TRBV27	TRBD1	NA	TGTGCCAGCACCAAACAGGGGGGAAGCTATGGCTACACCTTC	CASTKQGGSYGYTF
TRBJ1-5	TRBV14	TRBD1	NA	TGTGCCAGCAGCCAAGGGTTGGAGGGGGCGTTAGGTAATCAGCCCCAGCATTTT	CASSQGLEGALGNQPQHF
TRBJ1-1	TRBV4-1	NA	few	TGCGCCAGCAGCCAATGGGGAGGGAGCACTGAAGCTTTCTTT	CASSQWGGSTEAFF
TRBJ2-3	TRBV21-1	NA	NA	TGTGCCAGCAGCTCCGGACTAGCGGGGGGCACAGATACGCAGTATTTT	CASSSGLAGGTDTQYF
TRBJ2-1	TRBV4-1	TRBD2	NA	TGCGCCAGCAGCCAAGATGGGGGGGGCTACAATGAGCAGTTCTTC	CASSQDGGGYNEQFF
TRBJ2-1	TRBV10-2	NA	NA	TGCGCCAGCAGTGAGAGGGGGGGGGCGTCTGTTAGCAATGAGCAGTTCTTC	CASSERGGASVSNEQFF
TRBJ1-2	TRBV11-2	TRBD1	NA	TGTGCCAGCAGACCCGGACAGGGGAAGTATGGCTACACCTTC	CASRPGQGKYGYTF
TRBJ2-2	TRBV6-5	NA	NA	TGTGCCAGCAGTTACGACAGAGCGAACACCGGGGAGCTGTTTTTT	CASSYDRANTGELFF
TRBJ1-5	TRBV4-2	NA	few	TGTGCCAGCAGCCAAGAGGGGGGAGGAAATCAGCCCCAGCATTTT	CASSQEGGGNQPQHF
TRBJ1-6	TRBV7-9	NA	NA	TGTGCCAGCAGCCACTCCTCCTCCTCCTATAATTCACCCCTCCACTTT	CASSHSSSSYNSPLHF
TRBJ1-2	TRBV13	TRBD1	NA	TGTGCCAGCAGCACACCCGGACAGGGGAAAAATGGCTACACCTTC	CASSTPGQGKNGYTF
TRBJ1-5	TRBV2	TRBD1	NA	TGTGCCAGCAGCGAGACCTGGGACAGATATCAGCCCCAGCATTTT	CASSETWDRYQPQHF
TRBJ2-1	TRBV14	TRBD2	NA	TGTGCCAGCAGTCGACTAGCTCCTGAGCAGTTCTTC	CASSRLAPEQFF
TRBJ2-2	TRBV12-3/TRBV12-4	TRBD1	once	TGTGCCAGCAGGCGACAGGGGGCCGGGGAGCTGTTTTTT	CASRRQGAGELFF
TRBJ2-5	TRBV9	NA	NA	TGTGCCAGCAGCCCTGGTCATGGAGCCAGACTACAAGAGACCCAGTACTTC	CASSPGHGARLQETQYF
TRBJ1-4	TRBV11-2	NA	once	TGTGCCAGCAGCTTTCGGGAAGGAGAAAAACTGTTTTTT	CASSFREGEKLFF
TRBJ1-4	TRBV9	NA	NA	TGTGCCAGCAGCGTAGACGCAGCGAATGAAAAACTGTTTTTT	CASSVDAANEKLFF
TRBJ2-7	TRBV10-3	TRBD2	NA	TGTGCCACCTATAGCGGGGGGGCGGAAGAGCAGTACTTC	CATYSGGAEEQYF
TRBJ2-2	TRBV25-1	NA	NA	TGTGCCAGCACGAGTAGCGGGAACACCGGGGAGCTGTTTTTT	CASTSSGNTGELFF
TRBJ1-4	TRBV18	NA	NA	TGTGCCAGCTCACCAAGTAGGGGAACTAATGAAAAACTGTTTTTT	CASSPSRGTNEKLFF